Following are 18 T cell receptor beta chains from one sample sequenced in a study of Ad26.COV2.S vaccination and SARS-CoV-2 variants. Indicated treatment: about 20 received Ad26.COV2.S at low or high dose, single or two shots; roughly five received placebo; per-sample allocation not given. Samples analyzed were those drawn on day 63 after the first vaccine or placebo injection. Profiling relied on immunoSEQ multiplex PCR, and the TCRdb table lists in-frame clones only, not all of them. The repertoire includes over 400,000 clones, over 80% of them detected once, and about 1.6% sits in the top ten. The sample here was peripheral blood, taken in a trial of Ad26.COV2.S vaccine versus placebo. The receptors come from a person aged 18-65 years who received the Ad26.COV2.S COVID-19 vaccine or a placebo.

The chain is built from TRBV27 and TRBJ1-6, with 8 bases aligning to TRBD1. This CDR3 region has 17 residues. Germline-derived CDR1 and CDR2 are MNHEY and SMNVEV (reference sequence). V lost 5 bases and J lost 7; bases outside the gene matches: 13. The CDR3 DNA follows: TGTGCCAGCAGTCCCGGACTGGTTACAGGGGGGAATTCACCCCTCCACTTT. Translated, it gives CASSPGLVTGGNSPLHF.

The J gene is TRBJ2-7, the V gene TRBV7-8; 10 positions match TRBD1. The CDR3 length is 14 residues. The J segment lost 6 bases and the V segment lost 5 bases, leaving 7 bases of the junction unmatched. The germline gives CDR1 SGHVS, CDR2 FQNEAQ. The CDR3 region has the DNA TGTGCCAGCAGCCTCCGGGACAGGGGTGTCGAGCAGTACTTC. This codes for CASSLRDRGVEQYF.

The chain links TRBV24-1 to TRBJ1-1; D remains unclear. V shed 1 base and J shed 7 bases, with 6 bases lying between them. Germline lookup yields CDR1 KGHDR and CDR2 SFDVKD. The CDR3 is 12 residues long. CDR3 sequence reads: CATSDFVGEAFF. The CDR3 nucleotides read TGTGCCACCAGTGATTTTGTGGGTGAAGCTTTCTTT.

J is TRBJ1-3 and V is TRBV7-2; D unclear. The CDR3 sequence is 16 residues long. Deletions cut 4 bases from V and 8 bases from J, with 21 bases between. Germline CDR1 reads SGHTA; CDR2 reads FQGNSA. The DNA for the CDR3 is TGTGCCAGCAGCTCCCCGGCCCCACGGAGCTCAGACACCATATATTTT. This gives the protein CASSSPAPRSSDTIYF. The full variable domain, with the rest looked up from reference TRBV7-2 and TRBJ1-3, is GAGVSQSPSNKVTEKGKDVELRCDPISGHTALYWYRQSLGQGLEFLIYFQGNSAPDKSGLPSDRFSAERTGGSVSTLTIQRTQQEDSAVYLCASSSPAPRSSDTIYFGEGSWLTVV.

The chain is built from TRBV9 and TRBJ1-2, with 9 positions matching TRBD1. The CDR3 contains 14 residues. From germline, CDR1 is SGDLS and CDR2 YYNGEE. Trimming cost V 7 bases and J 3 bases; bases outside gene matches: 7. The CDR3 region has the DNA TGTGCCAGCCGCAAGAGGGACAGGGACTATGGCTACACCTTC. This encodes CASRKRDRDYGYTF.

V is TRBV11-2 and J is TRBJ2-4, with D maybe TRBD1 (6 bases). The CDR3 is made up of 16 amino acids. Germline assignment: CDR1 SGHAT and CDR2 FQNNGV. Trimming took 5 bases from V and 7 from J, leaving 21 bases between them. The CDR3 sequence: CASSPAGGTIENIQYF. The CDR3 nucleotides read TGTGCCAGCAGCCCAGCCGGTGGGACAATCGAGAACATTCAGTACTTC.

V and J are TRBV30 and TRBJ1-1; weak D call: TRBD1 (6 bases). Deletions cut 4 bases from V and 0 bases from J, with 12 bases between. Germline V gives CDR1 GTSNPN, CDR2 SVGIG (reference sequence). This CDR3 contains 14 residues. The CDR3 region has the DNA TGTGCCTGGATGGGGGGCGGACTGAACACTGAAGCTTTCTTT. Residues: CAWMGGGLNTEAFF.

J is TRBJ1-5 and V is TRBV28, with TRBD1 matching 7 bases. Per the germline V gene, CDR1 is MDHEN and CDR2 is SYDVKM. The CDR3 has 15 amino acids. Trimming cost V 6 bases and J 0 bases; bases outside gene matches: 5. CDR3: CASRRGRLSNQPQHF. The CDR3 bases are TGTGCCAGCAGGAGGGGGCGACTTAGCAATCAGCCCCAGCATTTT.

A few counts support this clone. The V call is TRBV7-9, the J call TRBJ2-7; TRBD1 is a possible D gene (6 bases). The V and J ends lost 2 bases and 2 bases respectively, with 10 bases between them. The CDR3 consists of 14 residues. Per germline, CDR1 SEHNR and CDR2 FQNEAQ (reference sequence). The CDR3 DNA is TGTGCCAGCAGCTTAAACCAGGGGACCTACGAGCAGTACTTC. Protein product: CASSLNQGTYEQYF.

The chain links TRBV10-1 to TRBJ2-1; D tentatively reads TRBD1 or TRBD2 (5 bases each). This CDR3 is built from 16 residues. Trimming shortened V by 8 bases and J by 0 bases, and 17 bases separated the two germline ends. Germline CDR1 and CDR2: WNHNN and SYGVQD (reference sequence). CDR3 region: CASSTVGTSSYNEQFF. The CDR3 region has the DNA TGCGCCAGCTCAACTGTAGGGACCAGCTCCTACAATGAGCAGTTCTTC.

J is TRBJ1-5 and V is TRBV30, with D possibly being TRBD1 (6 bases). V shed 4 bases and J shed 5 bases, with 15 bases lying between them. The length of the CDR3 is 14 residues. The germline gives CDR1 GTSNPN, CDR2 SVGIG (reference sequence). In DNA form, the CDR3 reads TGTGCCTGGACAACCACAGGGAGGGATCAGCCCCAGCATTTT. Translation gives CAWTTTGRDQPQHF.

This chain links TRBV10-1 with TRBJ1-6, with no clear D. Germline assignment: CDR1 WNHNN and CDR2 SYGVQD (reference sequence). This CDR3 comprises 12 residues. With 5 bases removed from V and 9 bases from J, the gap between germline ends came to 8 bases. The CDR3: CASSNHPSPLHF. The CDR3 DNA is TGCGCCAGCAGTAACCATCCTTCACCCCTCCACTTT.

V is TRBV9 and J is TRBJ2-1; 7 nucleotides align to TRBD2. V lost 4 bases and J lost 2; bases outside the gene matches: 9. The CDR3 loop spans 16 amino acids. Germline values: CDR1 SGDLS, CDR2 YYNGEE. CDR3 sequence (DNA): TGTGCCAGCAGCCCCCGACACCTAGCGGCCTACAATGAGCAGTTCTTC. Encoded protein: CASSPRHLAAYNEQFF. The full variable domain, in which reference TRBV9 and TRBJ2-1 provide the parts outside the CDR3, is DSGVTQTPKHLITATGQRVTLRCSPRSGDLSVYWYQQSLDQGLQFLIQYYNGEERAKGNILERFSAQQFPDLHSELNLSSLELGDSALYFCASSPRHLAAYNEQFFGPGTRLTVL.

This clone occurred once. CDR3 nucleotides: TGTGCCAGCAGTTCTGGGACAGTTTGGAGCTCCTACGAGCAGTACTTC. Translated: CASSSGTVWSSYEQYF. The rearrangement links TRBV27 to TRBJ2-7; TRBD1 agrees at 7 bases. Germline V gene lookup returns CDR1 MNHEY and CDR2 SMNVEV (reference sequence). V lost 4 bases and J lost 0; bases outside the gene matches: 9. CDR3 length: 16 residues.

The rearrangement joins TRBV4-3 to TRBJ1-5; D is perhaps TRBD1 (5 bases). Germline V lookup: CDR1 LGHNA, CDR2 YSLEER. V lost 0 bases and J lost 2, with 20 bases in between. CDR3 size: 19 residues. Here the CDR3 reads CASSQDSDQGCVGNQPQHF. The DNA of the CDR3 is TGCGCCAGCAGCCAAGATTCCGACCAGGGATGTGTAGGCAATCAGCCCCAGCATTTT.

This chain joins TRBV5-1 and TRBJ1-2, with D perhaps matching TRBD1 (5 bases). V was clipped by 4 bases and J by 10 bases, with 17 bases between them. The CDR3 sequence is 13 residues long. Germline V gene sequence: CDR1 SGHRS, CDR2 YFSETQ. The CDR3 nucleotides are TGCGCCAGCAGCCAAACAGGAACCTCTTACTACACCTTC. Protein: CASSQTGTSYYTF.

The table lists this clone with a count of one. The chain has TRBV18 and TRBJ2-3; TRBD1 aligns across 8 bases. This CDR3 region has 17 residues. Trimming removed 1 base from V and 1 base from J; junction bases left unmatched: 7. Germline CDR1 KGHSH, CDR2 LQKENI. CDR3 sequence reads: CASSPRRAGGGTDTQYF. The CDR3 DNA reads TGTGCCAGCTCACCACGGAGGGCAGGGGGCGGCACAGATACGCAGTATTTT.

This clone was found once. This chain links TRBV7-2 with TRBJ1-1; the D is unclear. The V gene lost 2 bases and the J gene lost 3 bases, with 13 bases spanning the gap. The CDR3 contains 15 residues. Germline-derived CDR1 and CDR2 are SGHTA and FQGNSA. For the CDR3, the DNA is TGTGCCAGCAGCTTATCTCTATTTGCGGACACTGAAGCTTTCTTT. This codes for CASSLSLFADTEAFF.